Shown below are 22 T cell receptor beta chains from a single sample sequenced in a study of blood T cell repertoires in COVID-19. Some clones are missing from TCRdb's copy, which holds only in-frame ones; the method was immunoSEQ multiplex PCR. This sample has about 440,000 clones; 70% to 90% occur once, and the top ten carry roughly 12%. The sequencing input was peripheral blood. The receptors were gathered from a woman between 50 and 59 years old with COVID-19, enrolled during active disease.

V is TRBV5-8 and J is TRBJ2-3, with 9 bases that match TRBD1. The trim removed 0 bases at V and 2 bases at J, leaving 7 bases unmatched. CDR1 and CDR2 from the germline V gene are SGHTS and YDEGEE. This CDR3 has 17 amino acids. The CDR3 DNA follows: TGTGCCAGCAGCTTGGTAGCCGGGACAGGGACCACAGATACGCAGTATTTT. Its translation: CASSLVAGTGTTDTQYF.

CDR3: CASSQDSQGGYGYTF. The DNA of the CDR3 is TGTGCCAGCAGCCAAGATAGCCAGGGTGGCTATGGCTACACCTTC. The chain combines TRBV3-1 (or the pseudogene TRBV3-2) with TRBJ1-2, with D possibly matching TRBD1 (5 bases). The length of the CDR3 is 15 residues. Germline V CDR1 and CDR2: LGHDT, YNNKEL (reference sequence). V was shortened by 0 bases and J by 4 bases, with 12 bases between the two germline ends.

The CDR3 DNA is TGCGCCAGCAGCCGCGATTATAGCAATCAGCCCCAGCATTTT. It specifies CASSRDYSNQPQHF. The chain links TRBV4-1 to TRBJ1-5; D is ambiguous. The V end lost 4 bases, the J end lost 0 bases, and 7 bases lay between the germline ends. Germline CDR1 reads MGHRA; CDR2 reads YSYEKL. This CDR3 comprises 14 residues.

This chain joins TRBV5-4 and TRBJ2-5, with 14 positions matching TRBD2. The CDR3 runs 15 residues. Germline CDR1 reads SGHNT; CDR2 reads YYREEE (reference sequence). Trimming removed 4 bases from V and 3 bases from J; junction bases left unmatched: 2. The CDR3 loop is CASSLGLAGEETQYF. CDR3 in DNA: TGTGCCAGCAGCCTGGGACTAGCGGGGGAAGAGACCCAGTACTTC.

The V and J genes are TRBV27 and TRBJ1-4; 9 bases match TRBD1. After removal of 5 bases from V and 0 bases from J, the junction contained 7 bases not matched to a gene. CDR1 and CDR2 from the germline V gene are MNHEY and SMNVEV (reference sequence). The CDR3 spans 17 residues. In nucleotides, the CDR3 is TGTGCCAGCAGTAGCCGGGACAGGGCTACAACTAATGAAAAACTGTTTTTT. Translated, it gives CASSSRDRATTNEKLFF.

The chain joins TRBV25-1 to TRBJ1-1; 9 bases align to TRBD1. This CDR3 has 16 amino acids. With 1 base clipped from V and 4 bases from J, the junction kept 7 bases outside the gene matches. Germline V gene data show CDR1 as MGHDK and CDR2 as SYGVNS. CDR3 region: CASSEFDRGIGTEAFF. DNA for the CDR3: TGTGCCAGCAGTGAATTCGACAGGGGGATAGGCACTGAAGCTTTCTTT.

This CDR3 reads CASSGGGAQYF. CDR3 nucleotide sequence: TGTGCCAGCAGCGGGGGGGGCGCCCAGTACTTC. The chain links TRBV7-9 to TRBJ2-5, with D maybe TRBD2 (7 bases). V gave up 5 bases and J gave up 9 bases, with 10 bases separating them. The length of the CDR3 is 11 residues. Germline V gives CDR1 SEHNR, CDR2 FQNEAQ (reference sequence).

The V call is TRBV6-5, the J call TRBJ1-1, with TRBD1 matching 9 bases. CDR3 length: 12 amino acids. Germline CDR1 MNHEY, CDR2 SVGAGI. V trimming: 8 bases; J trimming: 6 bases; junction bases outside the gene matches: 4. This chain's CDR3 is CASSRTGAEAFF. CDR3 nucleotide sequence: TGTGCCAGCTCGCGGACAGGGGCTGAAGCTTTCTTT.

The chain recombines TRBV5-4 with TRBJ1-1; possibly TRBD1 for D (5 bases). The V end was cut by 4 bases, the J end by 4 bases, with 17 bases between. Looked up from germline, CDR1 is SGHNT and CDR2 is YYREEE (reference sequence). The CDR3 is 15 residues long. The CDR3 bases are TGTGCCAGCAGCCAGGACGATGGGGCGGCCACTGAAGCTTTCTTT. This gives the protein CASSQDDGAATEAFF.

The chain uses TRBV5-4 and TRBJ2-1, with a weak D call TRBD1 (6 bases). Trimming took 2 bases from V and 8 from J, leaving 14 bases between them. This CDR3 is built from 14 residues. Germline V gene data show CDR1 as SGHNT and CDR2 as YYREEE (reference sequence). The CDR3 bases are TGTGCCAGCAGCTTAGCTAATTCAGGGGATGAGCAGTTCTTC. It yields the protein CASSLANSGDEQFF.

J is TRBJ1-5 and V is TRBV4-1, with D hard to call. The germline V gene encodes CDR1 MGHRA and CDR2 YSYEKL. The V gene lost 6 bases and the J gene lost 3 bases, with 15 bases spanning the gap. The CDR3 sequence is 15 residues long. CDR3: CASRETRQNNQPQHF. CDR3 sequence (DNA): TGCGCCAGCAGGGAGACCCGGCAGAACAATCAGCCCCAGCATTTT.

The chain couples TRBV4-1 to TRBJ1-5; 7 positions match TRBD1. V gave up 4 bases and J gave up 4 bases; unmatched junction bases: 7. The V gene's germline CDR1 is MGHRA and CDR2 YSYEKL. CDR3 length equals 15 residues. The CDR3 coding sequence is TGCGCCAGCAGCCCACAGGAACAGGGGAATCAGCCCCAGCATTTT. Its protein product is CASSPQEQGNQPQHF.

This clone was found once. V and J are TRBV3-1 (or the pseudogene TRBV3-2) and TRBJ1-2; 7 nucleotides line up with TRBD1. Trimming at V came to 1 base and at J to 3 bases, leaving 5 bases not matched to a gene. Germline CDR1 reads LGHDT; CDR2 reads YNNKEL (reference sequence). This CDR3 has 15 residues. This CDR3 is CASSQGRQGDYGYTF. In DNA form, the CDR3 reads TGTGCCAGCAGCCAAGGGAGGCAGGGGGACTATGGCTACACCTTC.

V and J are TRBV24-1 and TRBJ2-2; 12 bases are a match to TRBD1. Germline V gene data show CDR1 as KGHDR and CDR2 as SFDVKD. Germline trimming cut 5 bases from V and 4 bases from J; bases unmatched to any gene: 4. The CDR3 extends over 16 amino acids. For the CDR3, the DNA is TGTGCCACCAGTGCGAGGGACAGGGGGCTCACCGGGGAGCTGTTTTTT. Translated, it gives CATSARDRGLTGELFF.

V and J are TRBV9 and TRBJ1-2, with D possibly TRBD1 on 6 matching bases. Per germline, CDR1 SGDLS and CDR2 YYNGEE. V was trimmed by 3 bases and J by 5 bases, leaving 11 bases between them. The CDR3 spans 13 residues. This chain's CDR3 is CASSAGTRYGYTF. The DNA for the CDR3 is TGTGCCAGCAGCGCCGGGACACGGTATGGCTACACCTTC.

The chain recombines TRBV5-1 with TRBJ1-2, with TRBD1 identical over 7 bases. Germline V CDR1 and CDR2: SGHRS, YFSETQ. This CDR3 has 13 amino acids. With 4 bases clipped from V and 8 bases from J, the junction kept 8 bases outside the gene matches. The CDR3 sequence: CASSPSGQDGYTF. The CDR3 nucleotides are TGCGCCAGCAGCCCGTCAGGACAGGACGGCTACACCTTC.

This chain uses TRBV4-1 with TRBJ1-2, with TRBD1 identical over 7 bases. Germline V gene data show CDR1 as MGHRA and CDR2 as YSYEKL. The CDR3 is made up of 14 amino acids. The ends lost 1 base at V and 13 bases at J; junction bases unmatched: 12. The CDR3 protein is CASSQVDRAVGVTF. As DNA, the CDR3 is TGCGCCAGCAGCCAAGTCGACAGGGCGGTGGGCGTCACCTTC.

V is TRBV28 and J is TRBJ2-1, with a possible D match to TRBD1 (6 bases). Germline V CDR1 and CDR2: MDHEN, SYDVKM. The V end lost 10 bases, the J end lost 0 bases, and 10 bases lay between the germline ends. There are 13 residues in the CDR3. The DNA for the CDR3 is TGTGCCATCGACAGGAGCTCCTACAATGAGCAGTTCTTC. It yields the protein CAIDRSSYNEQFF.

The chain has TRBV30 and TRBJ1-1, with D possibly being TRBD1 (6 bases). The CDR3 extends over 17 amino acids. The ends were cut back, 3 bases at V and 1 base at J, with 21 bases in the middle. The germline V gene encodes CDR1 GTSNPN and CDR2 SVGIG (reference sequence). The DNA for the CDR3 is TGTGCCTGGAGAGTAACAGGGCCACTCTATGAGAACACTGAAGCTTTCTTT. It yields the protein CAWRVTGPLYENTEAFF.

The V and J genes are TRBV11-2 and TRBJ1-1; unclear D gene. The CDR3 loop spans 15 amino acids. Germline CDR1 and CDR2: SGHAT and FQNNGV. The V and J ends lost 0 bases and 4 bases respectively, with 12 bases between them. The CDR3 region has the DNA TGTGCCAGCAGCTTAGATCAGGAGGATCCCACTGAAGCTTTCTTT. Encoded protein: CASSLDQEDPTEAFF.

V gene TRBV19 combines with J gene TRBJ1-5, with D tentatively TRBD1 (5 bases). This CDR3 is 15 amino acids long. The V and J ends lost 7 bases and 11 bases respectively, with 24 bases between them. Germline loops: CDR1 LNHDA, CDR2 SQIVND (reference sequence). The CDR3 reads CASMGGFGIFSAQHF. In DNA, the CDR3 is TGTGCCAGTATGGGGGGATTCGGGATTTTTTCAGCCCAGCATTTT.

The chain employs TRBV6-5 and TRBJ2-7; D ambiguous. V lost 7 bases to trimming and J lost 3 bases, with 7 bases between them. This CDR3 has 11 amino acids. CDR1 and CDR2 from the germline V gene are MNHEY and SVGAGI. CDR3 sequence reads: CASMRGYEQYF. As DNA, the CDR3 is TGTGCCAGCATGCGCGGCTACGAGCAGTACTTC.